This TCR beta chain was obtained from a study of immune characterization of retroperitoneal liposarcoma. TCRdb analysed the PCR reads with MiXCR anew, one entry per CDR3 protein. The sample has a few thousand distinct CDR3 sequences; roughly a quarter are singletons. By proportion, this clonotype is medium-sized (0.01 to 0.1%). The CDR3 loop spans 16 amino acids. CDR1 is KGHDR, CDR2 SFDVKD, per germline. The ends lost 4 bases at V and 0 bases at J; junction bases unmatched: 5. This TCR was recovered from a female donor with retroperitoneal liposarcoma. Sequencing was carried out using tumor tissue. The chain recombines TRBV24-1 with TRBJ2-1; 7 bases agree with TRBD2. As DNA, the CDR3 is TGTGCCACCAGTGACCAGCCTAGCGGCTCCTACAATGAGCAGTTCTTC. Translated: CATSDQPSGSYNEQFF.